Following are 10 T cell receptor beta chains from one sample sequenced in a study of metastatic and nonmetastatic thyroid tumors. Prior to thyroid surgery, none of the patients had received any treatment. With MiXCR, TCRdb called clones anew from the PCR reads. The data show fewer than 40,000 clones, with about 33% seen just once and about 16% held by the top ten. The sequencing input was tumor tissue. The receptors here all came from a female donor with papillary thyroid cancer or a benign thyroid nodule (not recorded which). Some clones in this sample may be carry-over from other donors' samples.

This clone was counted a few times. V and J are TRBV2 and TRBJ2-7; TRBD1 agrees at 7 bases. Germline CDR1 is SNHLY and CDR2 is FYNNEI. The J segment lost 3 bases and the V segment lost 4 bases, leaving 3 bases of the junction unmatched. CDR3 length: 13 residues. Here the CDR3 reads CASSGTGFYEQYF. The DNA for the CDR3 is TGTGCCAGCAGTGGGACAGGCTTCTACGAGCAGTACTTC.

The chain uses TRBV11-1 and TRBJ2-3, with 10 bases identical to TRBD2. This CDR3 has 17 residues. Germline loops: CDR1 SGHAT, CDR2 FQDESV (reference sequence). V was clipped by 1 base and J by 5 bases; unmatched bases: 9. The CDR3 is CASSLVSSGRAGDTQYF. The DNA for the CDR3 is TGTGCCAGCAGCTTAGTTTCGAGCGGGAGGGCCGGAGATACGCAGTATTTT.

This sequence joins TRBV4-1 and TRBJ1-4; 8 bases align to TRBD1. Germline V gene lookup returns CDR1 MGHRA and CDR2 YSYEKL. The junction had 14 bases not matched to a gene; V was cut back by 4 bases and J by 10 bases. This CDR3 spans 16 amino acids. The chain's CDR3 is CASSPPGQGAYGKLFF. DNA of the CDR3: TGCGCCAGCAGCCCCCCCGGGCAGGGGGCTTATGGAAAACTGTTTTTT.

This clone was found a few times. The junction departs from the called germline gene at one end, perhaps through a read error. V gene TRBV10-3 combines with J gene TRBJ2-6, with D maybe TRBD2 (5 bases). Germline lookup yields CDR1 ENHRY and CDR2 SYGVKD. The CDR3 sequence is 17 residues long. For the CDR3, the DNA is TGTGCCACCAGTGAAGGGCGGGTCAACTCTGGGGCCAACGTCCTGACTTTC. Translated, it gives CATSEGRVNSGANVLTF.

This clone was detected a few times. The gene calls are TRBV11-2 and TRBJ2-3, with D tentatively TRBD2 (5 bases). Germline assignment: CDR1 SGHAT and CDR2 FQNNGV. Trimming cost V 2 bases and J 2 bases, with 8 bases left between them. This CDR3 has 14 residues. The CDR3: CASSLRRVTDTQYF. The CDR3 DNA reads as TGTGCCAGCAGCTTACGGCGGGTCACAGATACGCAGTATTTT.

Only a few counts were recorded for this clone. The rearrangement joins TRBV10-1 to TRBJ2-3, with 8 bases aligning to TRBD2. This CDR3 is built from 16 residues. After removal of 8 bases from V and 0 bases from J, the junction contained 10 bases not matched to a gene. Germline V lookup: CDR1 WNHNN, CDR2 SYGVQD (reference sequence). The CDR3 nucleotides are TGCGCCAGCCCCCGGACTAGCAGTTTCAGCACAGATACGCAGTATTTT. It translates to CASPRTSSFSTDTQYF.

The V gene is TRBV19, the J gene TRBJ2-1; 7 bases fit TRBD2. The ends lost 1 base at V and 7 bases at J; junction bases unmatched: 7. The germline gives CDR1 LNHDA, CDR2 SQIVND (reference sequence). This CDR3 region has 15 residues. CDR3 DNA sequence: TGTGCCAGTAGTATAGGGGGTAGCGGGTCAAATGAGCAGTTCTTC. Its protein is CASSIGGSGSNEQFF.

In its sample, this clone was seen a few times. A much larger clone sits a single nucleotide away, making a read error possible. Within the sample, other DNA sequences also encode this same CDR3. The J gene is TRBJ1-2, the V gene TRBV28; 7 positions match TRBD1. The germline CDR1 and CDR2 sequences are MDHEN and SYDVKM. The CDR3 contains 13 residues. The CDR3 protein is CASSLIQGQGYTF. The CDR3 DNA follows: TGTGCCAGTAGTTTAATACAGGGGCAGGGCTACACCTTC.

This clone occurred a few times. The chain couples TRBV12-3 or TRBV12-4 to TRBJ1-2, with 8 nucleotides matching TRBD1. There are 13 residues in the CDR3. J lost 6 bases, V lost 4 bases, and 4 bases had no gene match. DNA for the CDR3: TGTGCCAGCAGTTGGGGACAGGAGGATGGCTACACCTTC. This gives the protein CASSWGQEDGYTF.

This chain links TRBV28 with TRBJ2-7; D gene ambiguous. V was pared by 6 bases and J by 0 bases, with 12 bases between. Germline V lookup: CDR1 MDHEN, CDR2 SYDVKM. There are 14 residues in the CDR3. The CDR3 region is CASSDEQSSYEQYF. The CDR3 nucleotides read TGTGCCAGCAGCGACGAGCAGAGCTCCTACGAGCAGTACTTC.